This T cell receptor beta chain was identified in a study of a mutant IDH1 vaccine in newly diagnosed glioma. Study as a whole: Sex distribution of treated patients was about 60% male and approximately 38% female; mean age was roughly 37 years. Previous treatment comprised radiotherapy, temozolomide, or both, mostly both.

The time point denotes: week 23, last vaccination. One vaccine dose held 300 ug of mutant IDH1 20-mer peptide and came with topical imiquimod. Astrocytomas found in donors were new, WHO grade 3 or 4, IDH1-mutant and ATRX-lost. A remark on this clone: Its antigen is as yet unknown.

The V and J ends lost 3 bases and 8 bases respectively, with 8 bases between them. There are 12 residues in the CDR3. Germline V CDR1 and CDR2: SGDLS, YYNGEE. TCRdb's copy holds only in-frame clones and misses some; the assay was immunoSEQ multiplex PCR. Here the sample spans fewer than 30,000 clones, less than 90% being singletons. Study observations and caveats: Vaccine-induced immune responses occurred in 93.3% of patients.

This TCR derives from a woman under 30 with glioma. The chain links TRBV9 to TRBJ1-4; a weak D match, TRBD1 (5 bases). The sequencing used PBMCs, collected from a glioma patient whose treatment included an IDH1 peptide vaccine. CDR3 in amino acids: CASSERGEKLFF. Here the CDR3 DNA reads TGTGCCAGCAGCGAGCGGGGGGAAAAACTGTTTTTT. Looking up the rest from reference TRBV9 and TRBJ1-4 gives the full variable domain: DSGVTQTPKHLITATGQRVTLRCSPRSGDLSVYWYQQSLDQGLQFLIQYYNGEERAKGNILERFSAQQFPDLHSELNLSSLELGDSALYFCASSERGEKLFFGSGTQLSVL.